This is a list of T cell receptor beta chains from one sample in a study of OX40 agonist ivuxolimab in advanced cancers. Only in-frame clones appear in the TCRdb table, and some are missing; sequencing was by immunoSEQ multiplex PCR. This sample has 60,000 to 75,000 clones; roughly 84% occur once, and the top ten carry 27%. The specimen comprised CD4+ or CD8+ T cells sorted from blood, sampled in a trial of the OX40 agonist ivuxolimab. Receptors were obtained from an adult with an advanced solid tumor such as melanoma, head and neck, liver or kidney cancer. Both conserved end residues are part of each CDR3. Fields, in order: J gene, D gene, V gene, clone size, CDR3 protein, CDR3 DNA. A D gene is named only where the DNA matches it firmly. Clone size, where shown, is once, few, many, or a class for clones that have expanded.

TRBJ2-5	TRBD2	TRBV7-2	NA	CASSSYSSGGRETQYF	TGTGCCAGCAGCTCGTATTCTAGCGGGGGGAGGGAGACCCAGTACTTC
TRBJ1-1	NA	TRBV9	NA	CASSPGLNTEAFF	TGTGCCAGCAGCCCGGGACTGAACACTGAAGCTTTCTTT
TRBJ2-3	TRBD2	TRBV28	NA	CASSLRLAGGPYTDTQYF	TGTGCCAGCAGCCTCCGACTAGCGGGAGGGCCATACACAGATACGCAGTATTTT
TRBJ2-7	TRBD2	TRBV9	NA	CASSRTSGPYEQYF	TGTGCCAGCAGCCGGACTAGCGGCCCCTACGAGCAGTACTTC
TRBJ2-7	NA	TRBV27	NA	CASSLGGRSVFEQYF	TGTGCCAGCAGTTTAGGGGGACGGTCGGTTTTCGAGCAGTACTTC
TRBJ2-7	NA	TRBV19	NA	CASSISREGFYEQYF	TGTGCCAGTAGTATATCCAGAGAGGGCTTCTACGAGCAGTACTTC
TRBJ2-5	NA	TRBV5-1	NA	CASSLYGSHGETQYF	TGCGCCAGCAGCTTGTACGGGAGTCATGGGGAGACCCAGTACTTC
TRBJ2-7	NA	TRBV6-6	once	CASSWAGDLAYEQYF	TGTGCCAGCAGTTGGGCCGGGGACTTAGCCTACGAGCAGTACTTC
TRBJ2-5	NA	TRBV28	NA	CATYRAGWTQYF	TGTGCCACCTACAGGGCCGGGTGGACCCAGTACTTC
TRBJ2-6	TRBD1	TRBV4-3	NA	CASSRGDRGNRGANVLTF	TGCGCCAGCAGCCGTGGGGACAGGGGGAATCGCGGGGCCAACGTCCTGACTTTC
TRBJ1-6	NA	TRBV2	NA	CASSEVGGEILTLHF	TGTGCCAGCAGTGAAGTGGGAGGGGAAATTTTAACCCTCCACTTT
TRBJ1-1	TRBD1	TRBV5-1	NA	CASSLNPDRMNTEAFF	TGCGCCAGCAGCTTGAACCCGGACAGGATGAACACTGAAGCTTTCTTT
TRBJ1-2	NA	TRBV4-3	NA	CASSRLRFGDYGYTF	TGCGCCAGCAGCCGCCTGAGGTTCGGGGACTATGGCTACACCTTC
TRBJ2-3	NA	TRBV7-6	NA	CASSLENIGGTQYF	TGTGCCAGCAGCTTAGAAAATATTGGGGGTACGCAGTATTTT
TRBJ2-4	TRBD2	TRBV7-9	NA	CASSPLGTSGNIQYF	TGTGCCAGCAGCCCCCTCGGGACTAGCGGAAACATTCAGTACTTC
TRBJ2-2	TRBD2	TRBV5-1	NA	CASSFPGTSATGELFF	TGCGCCAGCAGCTTTCCCGGGACTAGCGCGACCGGGGAGCTGTTTTTT
TRBJ2-5	NA	TRBV5-1	once	CASSLTSQETQYF	TGCGCCAGCAGCTTGACAAGTCAAGAGACCCAGTACTTC
TRBJ2-7	TRBD2	TRBV28	NA	CASSARLAGAPEQYF	TGTGCCAGCAGTGCTCGACTAGCGGGGGCCCCCGAGCAGTACTTC
TRBJ2-1	TRBD1	TRBV5-1	NA	CASSLIPGTGYEQFF	TGCGCCAGCAGCTTGATTCCCGGGACAGGGTATGAGCAGTTCTTC
TRBJ1-2	TRBD1	TRBV25-1	NA	CASSLQGESGYTF	TGTGCCAGCAGCCTGCAGGGGGAGAGTGGCTACACCTTC
TRBJ2-1	NA	TRBV7-8	NA	CASSLMGLDNEQFF	TGTGCCAGCAGCTTAATGGGACTCGACAATGAGCAGTTCTTC
TRBJ1-5	NA	TRBV7-2	few	CASSFSLGAGNQPQHF	TGTGCCAGCAGCTTTTCGCTTGGGGCAGGCAATCAGCCCCAGCATTTT
TRBJ1-2	NA	TRBV6-5	NA	CASRSNYGYTF	TGTGCCTCAAGGTCAAACTATGGCTACACCTTC
TRBJ2-7	NA	TRBV19	NA	CATKGDSTYEQYF	TGTGCCACCAAGGGGGACTCAACCTACGAGCAGTACTTC
TRBJ1-2	NA	TRBV28	NA	CASRGPGANYGYTF	TGTGCCAGCAGAGGCCCTGGGGCTAATTATGGCTACACCTTC
TRBJ1-5	TRBD1	TRBV4-1	NA	CASSHDVGTGYLVQHF	TGCGCCAGCAGCCATGACGTAGGGACAGGATATCTGGTCCAGCATTTT
TRBJ2-1	NA	TRBV30	NA	CAWSVTGVGDEQFF	TGTGCCTGGAGTGTAACAGGCGTCGGGGATGAGCAGTTCTTC
TRBJ2-2	TRBD1	TRBV5-1	NA	CASTLGTGNTGELFF	TGCGCCAGCACCCTAGGGACAGGGAACACCGGGGAGCTGTTTTTT
TRBJ1-1	NA	TRBV7-9	NA	CASSLVQGPGSTEAFF	TGTGCCAGCAGCTTAGTGCAGGGGCCGGGTAGTACGGAAGCTTTCTTT
TRBJ2-7	NA	TRBV7-2	NA	CASSPAGSSYEQYF	TGTGCCAGCAGCCCGGCGGGCTCCTCCTACGAGCAGTACTTC
TRBJ1-1	TRBD1	TRBV5-6	NA	CASSAGQQYLHTEAFF	TGTGCCAGCAGCGCGGGACAGCAGTATTTACACACTGAAGCTTTCTTT
TRBJ2-7	NA	TRBV27	NA	CASSSQGGFTYEQYF	TGTGCCAGCAGTTCGCAAGGGGGTTTTACCTACGAGCAGTACTTC
TRBJ1-1	TRBD1	TRBV18	NA	CASSPRTGQNTEAFF	TGTGCCAGCTCACCCCGGACAGGGCAGAACACTGAAGCTTTCTTT
TRBJ2-2	NA	TRBV13	NA	CASSFTNTGELFF	TGTGCCAGCAGCTTCACCAACACCGGGGAGCTGTTTTTT
TRBJ1-2	TRBD1	TRBV5-1	NA	CASSLGPGQGGDYGYTF	TGCGCCAGCAGCTTGGGCCCCGGACAGGGAGGGGACTATGGCTACACCTTC
TRBJ1-5	NA	TRBV5-6	NA	CASSPGQNQPQHF	TGTGCCAGCAGCCCGGGCCAAAATCAGCCCCAGCATTTT
TRBJ2-2	NA	TRBV5-1	NA	CASSLAVSPGELFF	TGCGCCAGCAGCTTGGCGGTCAGCCCCGGGGAGCTGTTTTTT
TRBJ1-1	TRBD1	TRBV30	NA	CAWSPAGGWDTEAFF	TGTGCCTGGAGTCCCGCAGGGGGCTGGGACACTGAAGCTTTCTTT
TRBJ2-5	NA	TRBV19	NA	CASSIGRREETQYF	TGTGCCAGTAGTATCGGACGCAGAGAAGAGACCCAGTACTTC
TRBJ1-1	NA	TRBV4-2	NA	CASSQPTDEAFF	TGTGCCAGCAGCCAACCGACAGATGAAGCTTTCTTT
TRBJ2-3	TRBD2	TRBV6-5	NA	CASRFQRGLTDTQYF	TGTGCCAGCAGATTTCAGCGGGGGTTGACAGATACGCAGTATTTT
TRBJ2-3	NA	TRBV7-6	NA	CASSSRPDTQYF	TGTGCCAGCAGCTCCCGACCTGATACGCAGTATTTT
TRBJ1-1	NA	TRBV10-3	once	CAISRTDGDTEAFF	TGTGCCATCAGCAGGACAGATGGAGACACTGAAGCTTTCTTT
TRBJ1-5	TRBD1	TRBV10-1	NA	CASSRTGQRQPQHF	TGCGCCAGCAGTCGGACAGGGCAGCGCCAGCCCCAGCATTTT
TRBJ2-7	NA	TRBV11-2	NA	CASGTGSYEQYF	TGTGCCAGCGGCACGGGCTCCTACGAGCAGTACTTC
TRBJ1-1	NA	TRBV14	NA	CASSQDKGQGNTEAFF	TGTGCCAGCAGCCAAGATAAGGGGCAGGGGAACACTGAAGCTTTCTTT
TRBJ2-1	TRBD2	TRBV15	NA	CATSKGRESSYNEQFF	TGTGCCACCAGCAAAGGGCGGGAGAGCTCCTACAATGAGCAGTTCTTC
TRBJ2-5	TRBD2	TRBV28	NA	CASRGLVAGGRETQYF	TGTGCCAGCAGGGGGTTGGTAGCGGGGGGGCGAGAGACCCAGTACTTC
TRBJ2-5	TRBD2	TRBV4-3	NA	CASSQDFPGGAREQYF	TGCGCCAGCAGCCAAGATTTTCCCGGGGGGGCGCGGGAGCAGTACTTC
TRBJ1-4	NA	TRBV19	few	CASSIGVADVGERDEKLFF	TGTGCCAGTAGTATAGGGGTCGCGGACGTCGGGGAGCGTGATGAAAAACTGTTTTTT
TRBJ2-1	TRBD2	TRBV28	NA	CASSSSGLAGGTNEQFF	TGTGCCAGCAGTTCGTCGGGACTAGCGGGGGGCACCAATGAGCAGTTCTTC
TRBJ1-1	TRBD1	TRBV15	NA	CATSSTGGRAEAFF	TGTGCCACCAGCAGCACAGGGGGGCGCGCTGAAGCTTTCTTT
TRBJ1-2	NA	TRBV4-3	NA	CASSRNLGFPQNYTF	TGCGCCAGCAGCCGCAATCTAGGGTTCCCTCAGAACTACACCTTC
TRBJ2-7	NA	TRBV10-3	NA	CATAFRDEQYF	TGTGCCACCGCATTTCGCGACGAGCAGTACTTC
TRBJ1-1	TRBD1	TRBV13	few	CASSRTGRTEAFF	TGTGCCAGCAGCCGGACAGGGAGGACTGAAGCTTTCTTT
TRBJ2-5	NA	TRBV6-5	NA	CASSQAVGLLETQYF	TGTGCCAGCAGTCAGGCCGTTGGGTTATTGGAGACCCAGTACTTC
TRBJ2-5	TRBD2	TRBV5-1	NA	CASSLVAGGQETQYF	TGCGCCAGCAGCTTGGTTGCGGGGGGCCAGGAGACCCAGTACTTC